Following are 27 T cell receptor beta chains from one sample sequenced in a study of CD8 T cells in ankylosing spondylitis. TCRdb re-derived calls from the 5' RACE reads in MiXCR, one entry per CDR3 protein. The sample shows 190,000 or so distinct CDR3 sequences, 9.5% to 15% of them seen only once. The sample consisted of blood, either unsorted or a sorted T cell fraction (not recorded which). All receptors derive from a male donor with ankylosing spondylitis or in good health (not recorded which).

This clonotype was found a few times. The rearrangement links TRBV10-1 to TRBJ2-1; no definite D call. Trimming cost V 3 bases and J 6 bases, with 6 bases left between them. Germline V gene data show CDR1 as WNHNN and CDR2 as SYGVQD (reference sequence). This CDR3 has 12 amino acids. The CDR3 spells CASSDQANEQFF. In DNA form, the CDR3 reads TGCGCCAGCAGTGACCAGGCCAATGAGCAGTTCTTC.

Here the CDR3 reads CASTPPGSHYGYTF. The CDR3 DNA sequence: TGCGCCAGCACCCCCCCGGGATCTCACTATGGCTACACCTTC. The genes are TRBV5-1 and TRBJ1-2; D ambiguous. Germline assignment: CDR1 SGHRS and CDR2 YFSETQ. Trimming stripped 6 bases from V and 3 bases from J, with 15 bases between. The CDR3 has 14 amino acids.

This chain links TRBV20-1 with TRBJ2-7, with no clear D. V was pared by 1 base and J by 7 bases, with 8 bases between. The V gene's germline CDR1 is DFQATT and CDR2 SNEGSKA (reference sequence). This CDR3 is built from 11 residues. The CDR3 DNA is TGCAGTGCTAGAGCGGGTATGGAGCAGTACTTC. Translating gives CSARAGMEQYF.

This clonotype was detected ten times or more. The V gene is TRBV7-6, the J gene TRBJ2-2, with no clear D. The V end was cut by 6 bases, the J end by 0 bases, with 14 bases between. The germline V gene has CDR1 SGHVS and CDR2 FNYEAQ. This CDR3 contains 16 residues. This chain's CDR3 is CASSSDTGSNTGELFF. Here the CDR3 DNA reads TGTGCCAGCAGTAGTGACACGGGTTCGAACACCGGGGAGCTGTTTTTT.

This clonotype was counted a few times. The chain combines TRBV12-3 or TRBV12-4 with TRBJ2-1; either TRBD1 or TRBD2 may supply D (6 bases each). Trimming took off 1 base at V and 4 bases at J, with 17 bases between the two ends. The CDR3 is made up of 17 amino acids. CDR3 loop: CASSLVMGAGRYNEQFF. CDR3 nucleotide sequence: TGTGCCAGCAGTTTAGTAATGGGGGCCGGGAGATACAATGAGCAGTTCTTC.

The chain combines TRBV5-1 with TRBJ1-2, with no clear D. The CDR3 runs to 12 residues. Per germline, CDR1 SGHRS and CDR2 YFSETQ. The germline V and J ends were trimmed by 0 bases and 8 bases, with 8 bases remaining between them. The CDR3 is CASSLGWQGYTF. CDR3 bases: TGCGCCAGCAGCTTGGGGTGGCAAGGCTACACCTTC.

This clonotype was found a few times. The rearrangement links TRBV9 to TRBJ1-2, with 7 bases lining up with TRBD1. Germline trimming cut 2 bases from V and 7 bases from J; bases unmatched to any gene: 5. Per the germline V gene, CDR1 is SGDLS and CDR2 is YYNGEE. The CDR3 is 13 amino acids. In nucleotides, the CDR3 is TGTGCCAGCAGCGTCGACAGGGAGGTTGGCTACACCTTC. Translation: CASSVDREVGYTF.

This clonotype was observed many times. The chain joins TRBV4-2 to TRBJ2-4; TRBD2 might be the D (5 bases). The CDR3 has 14 residues. V was pared by 4 bases and J by 1 base, with 8 bases between. CDR1 and CDR2 from the germline V gene are LGHNA and YNFKEQ. CDR3 DNA sequence: TGTGCCAGCAGCCCGGAGGAGGCCAAAAACATTCAGTACTTC. Translation: CASSPEEAKNIQYF.

This clonotype was observed at least ten times. The CDR3 does not close with the conserved phenylalanine or tryptophan, likely indicating a read error. No DNA is shown, since the ends of the CDR3 on it are uncertain; the CDR3 is the one TCRdb lists. The rearrangement links TRBV7-9 to TRBJ2-7; the table's D call, TRBD1, was not checked against the DNA. 14 amino acids form the CDR3, both terminal residues included. Germline values: CDR1 SEHNR, CDR2 FQNEAQ (reference sequence). This CDR3 is CASSRPGQPHEFSS.

The CDR3 DNA reads TGTGCCAGCAGTGTAGCGGACCAAGAGACCCAGTACTTC. Translating gives CASSVADQETQYF. J is TRBJ2-5 and V is TRBV27; TRBD2 is a possible D gene (6 bases). The germline V gene has CDR1 MNHEY and CDR2 SMNVEV (reference sequence). V was pared by 5 bases and J by 0 bases, with 7 bases between. This CDR3 is 13 amino acids long.

This clonotype was detected only a few times. This chain connects TRBV27 to TRBJ2-7, with a weak D call TRBD2 (6 bases). The V and J ends lost 0 bases and 9 bases respectively, with 12 bases between them. The CDR3 totals 13 residues. Germline CDR1 MNHEY, CDR2 SMNVEV (reference sequence). The CDR3, as DNA: TGTGCCAGCAGTTTATCGGCGGGGTGGGGGCAGTACTTC. It encodes CASSLSAGWGQYF.

This sequence joins TRBV20-1 and TRBJ2-2; 11 bases agree with TRBD2. The CDR3 loop spans 16 amino acids. V was pared by 0 bases and J by 6 bases, with 6 bases of the junction left unmatched. Germline CDR1 and CDR2: DFQATT and SNEGSKA (reference sequence). CDR3 loop: CSARDLAGGPPGELFF. CDR3 nucleotides: TGCAGTGCTAGAGATTTAGCGGGGGGGCCTCCCGGGGAGCTGTTTTTT.

J is TRBJ2-7 and V is TRBV7-8, with 10 bases that match TRBD2. The V gene's germline CDR1 is SGHVS and CDR2 FQNEAQ. The J segment lost 4 bases and the V segment lost 5 bases, leaving 5 bases of the junction unmatched. CDR3 length: 14 amino acids. The DNA of the CDR3 is TGTGCCAGCAGCCCCCTGACTAGCGGGTACGAGCAGTACTTC. Residues: CASSPLTSGYEQYF. The variable domain in full, with the rest retrieved from reference TRBV7-8 and TRBJ2-7, is GAGVSQSPRYKVAKRGQDVALRCDPISGHVSLFWYQQALGQGPEFLTYFQNEAQLDKSGLPSDRFFAERPEGSVSTLKIQRTQQEDSAVYLCASSPLTSGYEQYFGPGTRLTVT.

V and J are TRBV2 and TRBJ1-2, with a weak D call TRBD1 (5 bases). Germline V lookup: CDR1 SNHLY, CDR2 FYNNEI. V lost 4 bases and J lost 1, with 13 bases in between. CDR3 length: 15 amino acids. Here the CDR3 reads CASSVRGGINYGYTF. The CDR3 nucleotides are TGTGCCAGCAGTGTACGGGGGGGGATTAACTATGGCTACACCTTC.

V is TRBV7-9 and J is TRBJ2-7; the D is unclear. V gave up 6 bases and J gave up 4 bases, with 7 bases separating them. The CDR3 runs to 11 residues. Looked up from germline, CDR1 is SEHNR and CDR2 is FQNEAQ (reference sequence). For the CDR3, the DNA is TGTGCCAGCAGTGGTGATTACGAGCAGTACTTC. Protein product: CASSGDYEQYF.

The J gene is TRBJ2-7, the V gene TRBV5-8; 7 bases line up with TRBD1. This CDR3 has 14 residues. CDR1 and CDR2 from the germline V gene are SGHTS and YDEGEE. After removal of 6 bases from V and 4 bases from J, the junction contained 10 bases not matched to a gene. CDR3 region: CASIPGQGVYEQYF. As DNA, the CDR3 is TGTGCCAGCATCCCGGGGCAGGGGGTTTACGAGCAGTACTTC.

This clonotype was counted ten times or more. The CDR3: CASIQGGSAFF. CDR3 DNA sequence: TGTGCCAGTATCCAAGGGGGCTCGGCTTTCTTT. This sequence joins TRBV19 and TRBJ1-1, with 7 bases that match TRBD1. Germline CDR1 reads LNHDA; CDR2 reads SQIVND (reference sequence). The CDR3 sequence is 11 residues long. With 7 bases clipped from V and 11 bases from J, the junction kept 7 bases outside the gene matches.

To note about this clonotype: A much larger clone sits a single nucleotide away, making a read error possible. The chain couples TRBV6-1 to TRBJ2-6; D not certain. This CDR3 contains 13 residues. Germline CDR1 is MNHNS and CDR2 is SASEGT. V was cut by 5 bases and J by 0 bases, with 2 bases left in between. CDR3 sequence reads: CASSTSGANVLTF. The CDR3 DNA follows: TGTGCCAGCAGTACCTCTGGGGCCAACGTCCTGACTTTC.

This clonotype has ten or more counts. This chain joins TRBV10-3 and TRBJ2-1; the match to TRBD1 covers 10 bases. Germline V CDR1 and CDR2: ENHRY, SYGVKD. There are 15 residues in the CDR3. V shed 5 bases, J shed 7 bases, and the junction held 8 bases outside the gene matches. CDR3 protein: CAISILGQGINEQFF. The CDR3 nucleotides are TGTGCCATCAGTATCCTGGGACAGGGGATTAATGAGCAGTTCTTC.

This chain connects TRBV12-3 or TRBV12-4 to TRBJ1-2, with D hard to call. Trimming stripped 1 base from V and 1 base from J, with 13 bases between. The CDR3 totals 16 residues. The CDR3 DNA reads as TGTGCCAGCAGTTTAGGTTTACGAGCTCGTAACTATGGCTACACCTTC. It specifies CASSLGLRARNYGYTF.

Points on this clonotype: This sequence may be a read error, since a much larger clone differs from it by one base. The V gene is TRBV5-5, the J gene TRBJ2-1; 7 bases map to TRBD2. Germline assignment: CDR1 SGHKS and CDR2 YYEKEE (reference sequence). CDR3 length: 17 amino acids. The V gene end was trimmed by 0 bases and the J gene end by 4 bases; junction bases not matched to a gene: 10. The CDR3 is CASSLEGSGTGYNEQFF. The CDR3 DNA reads as TGTGCCAGCAGCTTGGAGGGCAGCGGGACTGGATACAATGAGCAGTTCTTC.

There are a few counts of this clonotype. The CDR3 is CASSFWTGQETQYF. CDR3 DNA: TGTGCCAGCAGCTTCTGGACAGGCCAAGAGACCCAGTACTTC. This chain joins TRBV11-2 and TRBJ2-5, with TRBD1 matching over 7 bases. CDR1 and CDR2 from the germline V gene are SGHAT and FQNNGV. This CDR3 is built from 14 residues. J lost 1 base, V lost 3 bases, and 2 bases had no gene match.

The chain has TRBV12-3 or TRBV12-4 and TRBJ1-1; the D gene is possibly TRBD1 (6 bases). This CDR3 has 20 residues. V was clipped by 3 bases and J by 2 bases, with 28 bases between them. CDR3 sequence: CASSFGGLQGEYPINTEAFF. In DNA form, the CDR3 reads TGTGCCAGCAGTTTTGGGGGCCTCCAAGGGGAGTACCCGATAAACACTGAAGCTTTCTTT.

The V call is TRBV19, the J call TRBJ1-1; D is unresolved. With 3 bases removed from V and 6 bases from J, the gap between germline ends came to 11 bases. Germline CDR1 LNHDA, CDR2 SQIVND (reference sequence). The CDR3 runs to 13 residues. CDR3 nucleotides: TGTGCCAGTAGTATGACCAACAGTGCTGAAGCTTTCTTT. This translates into CASSMTNSAEAFF.

In its sample, this clonotype was seen a few times. The chain joins TRBV29-1 to TRBJ1-6, with 10 bases aligning to TRBD1. With V trimmed by 6 bases and J by 6 bases, 5 bases remained unmatched. The CDR3 is made up of 14 amino acids. Germline CDR1 reads SQVTM; CDR2 reads ANQGSEA. The CDR3 spells CSVRTGGSNSPLHF. Written as DNA, the CDR3 is TGCAGCGTCCGGACAGGGGGGAGTAATTCACCCCTCCACTTT.

The chain uses TRBV20-1 and TRBJ1-2, with 11 bases lining up with TRBD1. V was clipped by 0 bases and J by 0 bases; unmatched bases: 6. Looked up from germline, CDR1 is DFQATT and CDR2 is SNEGSKA (reference sequence). CDR3 length: 17 amino acids. The CDR3 sequence: CSARDRGQGVANYGYTF. The DNA of the CDR3 is TGCAGTGCTAGAGATAGGGGACAGGGGGTTGCTAACTATGGCTACACCTTC.

The chain is built from TRBV28 and TRBJ2-1; 8 nucleotides match TRBD2. The CDR3 contains 15 residues. The V and J ends lost 0 bases and 6 bases, in that order; junction bases with no gene match: 4. Germline CDR1 reads MDHEN; CDR2 reads SYDVKM. For the CDR3, the DNA is TGTGCCAGCAGTTTATGGCTAGCGGGTGCCAATGAGCAGTTCTTC. It encodes CASSLWLAGANEQFF.